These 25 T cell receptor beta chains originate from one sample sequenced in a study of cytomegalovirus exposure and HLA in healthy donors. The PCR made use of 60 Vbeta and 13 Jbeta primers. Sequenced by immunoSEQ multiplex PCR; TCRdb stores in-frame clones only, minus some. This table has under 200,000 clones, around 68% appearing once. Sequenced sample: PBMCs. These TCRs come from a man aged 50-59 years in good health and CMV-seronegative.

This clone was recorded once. CDR3 coding DNA: TGTGCCAGTAGTATAGGGAGTGGCAATCAGCCCCAGCATTTT. Amino acids: CASSIGSGNQPQHF. The genes are TRBV19 and TRBJ1-5; D is uncertain. The CDR3 spans 14 residues. V was pared by 1 base and J by 2 bases, with 6 bases between. Germline assignment: CDR1 LNHDA and CDR2 SQIVND (reference sequence).

The CDR3 protein is CASSLSRDTANTGELFF. CDR3 sequence (DNA): TGCGCCAGCAGCTTGTCTCGGGACACCGCGAACACCGGGGAGCTGTTTTTT. J is TRBJ2-2 and V is TRBV5-1, with D possibly TRBD1 on 6 matching bases. The CDR3 contains 17 residues. The V end lost 1 base, the J end lost 0 bases, and 13 bases lay between the germline ends. Germline V CDR1 and CDR2: SGHRS, YFSETQ.

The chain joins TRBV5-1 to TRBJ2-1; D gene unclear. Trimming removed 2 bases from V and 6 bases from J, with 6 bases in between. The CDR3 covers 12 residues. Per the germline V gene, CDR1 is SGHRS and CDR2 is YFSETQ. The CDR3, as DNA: TGCGCCAGCAGCTTCTCGGGCAATGAGCAGTTCTTC. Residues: CASSFSGNEQFF.

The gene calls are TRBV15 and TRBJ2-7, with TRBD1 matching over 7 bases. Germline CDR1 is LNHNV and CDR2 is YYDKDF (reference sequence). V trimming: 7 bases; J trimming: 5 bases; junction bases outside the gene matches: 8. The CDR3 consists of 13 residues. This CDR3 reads CATKGQGDDEQYF. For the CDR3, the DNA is TGTGCCACCAAGGGGCAGGGGGACGACGAGCAGTACTTC.

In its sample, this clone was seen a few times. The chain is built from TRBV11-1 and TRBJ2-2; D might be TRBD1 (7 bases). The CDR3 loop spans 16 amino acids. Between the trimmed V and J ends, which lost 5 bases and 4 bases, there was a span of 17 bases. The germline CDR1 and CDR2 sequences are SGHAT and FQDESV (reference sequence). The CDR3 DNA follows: TGTGCCAGCAGCCCGCGGGGCAGGGGGTTCACCGGGGAGCTGTTTTTT. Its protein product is CASSPRGRGFTGELFF.

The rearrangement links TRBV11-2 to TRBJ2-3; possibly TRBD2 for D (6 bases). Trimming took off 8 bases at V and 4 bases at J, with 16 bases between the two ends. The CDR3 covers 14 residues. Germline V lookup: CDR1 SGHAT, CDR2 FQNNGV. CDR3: CASGVGDSADTQYF. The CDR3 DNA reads TGTGCCAGCGGGGTCGGGGACTCCGCAGATACGCAGTATTTT.

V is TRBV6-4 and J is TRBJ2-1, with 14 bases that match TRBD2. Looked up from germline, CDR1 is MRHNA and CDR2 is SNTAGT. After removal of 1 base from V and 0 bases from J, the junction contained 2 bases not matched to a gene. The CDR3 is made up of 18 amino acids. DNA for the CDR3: TGTGCCAGCAGTGACTGGGGACTAGCGGGGGACTCCTACAATGAGCAGTTCTTC. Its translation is CASSDWGLAGDSYNEQFF.

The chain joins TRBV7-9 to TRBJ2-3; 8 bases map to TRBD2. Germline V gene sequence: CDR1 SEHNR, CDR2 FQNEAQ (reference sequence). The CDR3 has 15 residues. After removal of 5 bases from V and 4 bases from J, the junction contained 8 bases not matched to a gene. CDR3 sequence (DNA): TGTGCCAGCAGCCCCCGGGGGGGGGTGGCAGATACGCAGTATTTT. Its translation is CASSPRGGVADTQYF.

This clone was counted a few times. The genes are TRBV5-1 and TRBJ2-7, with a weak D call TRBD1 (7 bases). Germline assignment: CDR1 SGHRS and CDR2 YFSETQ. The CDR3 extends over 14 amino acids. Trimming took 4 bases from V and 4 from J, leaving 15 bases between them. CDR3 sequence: CASSTAGQSYEQYF. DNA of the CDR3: TGCGCCAGCAGCACTGCGGGACAGAGTTACGAGCAGTACTTC. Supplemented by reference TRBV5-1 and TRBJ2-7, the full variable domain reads KAGVTQTPRYLIKTRGQQVTLSCSPISGHRSVSWYQQTPGQGLQFLFEYFSETQRNKGNFPGRFSGRQFSNSRSEMNVSTLELGDSALYLCASSTAGQSYEQYFGPGTRLTVT.

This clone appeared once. CDR3 sequence reads: CASSEEGGTGGYNEQFF. The CDR3 DNA follows: TGTGCCAGCAGTGAAGAAGGAGGGACAGGTGGTTACAATGAGCAGTTCTTC. This chain connects TRBV6-1 to TRBJ2-1; 8 bases line up with TRBD1. Germline trimming cut 1 base from V and 4 bases from J; bases unmatched to any gene: 9. From germline, CDR1 is MNHNS and CDR2 SASEGT. This CDR3 spans 17 amino acids.

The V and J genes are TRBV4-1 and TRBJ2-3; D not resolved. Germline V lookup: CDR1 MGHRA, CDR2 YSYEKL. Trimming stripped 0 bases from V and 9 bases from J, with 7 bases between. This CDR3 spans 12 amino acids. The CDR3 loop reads CASSQDLSTQYF. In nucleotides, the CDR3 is TGCGCCAGCAGCCAAGATTTATCCACGCAGTATTTT.

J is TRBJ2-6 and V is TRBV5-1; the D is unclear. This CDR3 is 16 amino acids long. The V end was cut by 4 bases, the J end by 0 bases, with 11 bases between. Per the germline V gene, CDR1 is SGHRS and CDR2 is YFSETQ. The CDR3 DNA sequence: TGCGCCAGCAGCCTGGCAGAAAGCTCTGGGGCCAACGTCCTGACTTTC. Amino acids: CASSLAESSGANVLTF. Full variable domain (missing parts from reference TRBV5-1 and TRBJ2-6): KAGVTQTPRYLIKTRGQQVTLSCSPISGHRSVSWYQQTPGQGLQFLFEYFSETQRNKGNFPGRFSGRQFSNSRSEMNVSTLELGDSALYLCASSLAESSGANVLTFGAGSRLTVL.

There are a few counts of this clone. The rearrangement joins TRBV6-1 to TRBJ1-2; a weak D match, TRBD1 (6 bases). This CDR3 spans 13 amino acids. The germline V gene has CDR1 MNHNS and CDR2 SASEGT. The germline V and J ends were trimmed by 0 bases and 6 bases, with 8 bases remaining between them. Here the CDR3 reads CASSEAGTHGYTF. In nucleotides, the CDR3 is TGTGCCAGCAGTGAAGCGGGGACACATGGCTACACCTTC.

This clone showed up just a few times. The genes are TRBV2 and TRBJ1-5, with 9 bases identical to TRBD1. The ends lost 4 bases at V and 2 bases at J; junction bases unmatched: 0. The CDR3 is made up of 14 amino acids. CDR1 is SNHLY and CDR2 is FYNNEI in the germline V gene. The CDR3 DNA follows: TGTGCCAGCAGTGGGGACAGGGGCAATCAGCCCCAGCATTTT. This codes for CASSGDRGNQPQHF.

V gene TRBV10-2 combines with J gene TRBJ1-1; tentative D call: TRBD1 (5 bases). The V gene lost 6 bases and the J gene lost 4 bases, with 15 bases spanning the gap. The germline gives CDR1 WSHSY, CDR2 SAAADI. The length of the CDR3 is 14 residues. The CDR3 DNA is TGCGCCAGCAGCGTTGACAGTTGGAGCACTGAAGCTTTCTTT. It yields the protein CASSVDSWSTEAFF.

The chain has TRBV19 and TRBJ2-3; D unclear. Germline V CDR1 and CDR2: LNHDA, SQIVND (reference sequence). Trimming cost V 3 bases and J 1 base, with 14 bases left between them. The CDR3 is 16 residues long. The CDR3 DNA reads TGTGCCAGTAGTATGCCCCCGGATAGCCGCACAGATACGCAGTATTTT. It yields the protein CASSMPPDSRTDTQYF.

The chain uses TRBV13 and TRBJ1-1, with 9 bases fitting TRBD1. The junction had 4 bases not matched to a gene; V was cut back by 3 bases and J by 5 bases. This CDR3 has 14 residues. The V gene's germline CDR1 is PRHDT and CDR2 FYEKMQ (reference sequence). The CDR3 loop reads CASSLGQGGTEAFF. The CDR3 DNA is TGTGCCAGCAGCTTGGGACAGGGCGGAACTGAAGCTTTCTTT.

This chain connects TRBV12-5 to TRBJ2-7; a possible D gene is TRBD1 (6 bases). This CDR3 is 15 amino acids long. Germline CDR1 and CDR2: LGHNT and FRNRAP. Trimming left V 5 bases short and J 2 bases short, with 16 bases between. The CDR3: CASGPSGVPPYEQYF. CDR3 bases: TGTGCTAGTGGTCCATCAGGGGTCCCCCCCTACGAGCAGTACTTC. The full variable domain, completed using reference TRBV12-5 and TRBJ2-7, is DARVTQTPRHKVTEMGQEVTMRCQPILGHNTVFWYRQTMMQGLELLAYFRNRAPLDDSGMPKDRFSAEMPDATLATLKIQPSEPRDSAVYFCASGPSGVPPYEQYFGPGTRLTVT.

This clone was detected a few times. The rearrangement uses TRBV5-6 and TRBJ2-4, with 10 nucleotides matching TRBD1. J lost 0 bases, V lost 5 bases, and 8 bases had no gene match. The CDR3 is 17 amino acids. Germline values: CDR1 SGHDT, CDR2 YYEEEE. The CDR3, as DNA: TGTGCCAGCAGACATTGGACAGGGGGAATAGCCAAAAACATTCAGTACTTC. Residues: CASRHWTGGIAKNIQYF.

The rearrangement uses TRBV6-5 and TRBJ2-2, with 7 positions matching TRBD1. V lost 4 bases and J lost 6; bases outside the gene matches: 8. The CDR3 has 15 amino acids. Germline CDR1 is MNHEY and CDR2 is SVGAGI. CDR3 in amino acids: CASSFDRAFAGELFF. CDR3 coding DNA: TGTGCCAGCAGTTTTGACAGGGCCTTCGCCGGGGAGCTGTTTTTT.

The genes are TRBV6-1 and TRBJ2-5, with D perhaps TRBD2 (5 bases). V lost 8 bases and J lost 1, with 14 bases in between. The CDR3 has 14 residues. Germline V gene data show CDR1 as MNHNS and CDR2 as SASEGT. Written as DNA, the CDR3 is TGTGCCAGCCATACTGGAGGCACCCAAGAGACCCAGTACTTC. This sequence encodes CASHTGGTQETQYF.

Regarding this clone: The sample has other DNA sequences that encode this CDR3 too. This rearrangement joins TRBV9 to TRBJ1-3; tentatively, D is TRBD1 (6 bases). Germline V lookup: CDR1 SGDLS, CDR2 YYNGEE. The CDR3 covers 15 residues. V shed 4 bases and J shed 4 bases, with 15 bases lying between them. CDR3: CASSQRGQLGNTIYF. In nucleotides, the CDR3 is TGTGCCAGCAGCCAACGCGGACAGCTAGGAAACACCATATATTTT. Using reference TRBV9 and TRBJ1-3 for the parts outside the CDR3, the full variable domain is DSGVTQTPKHLITATGQRVTLRCSPRSGDLSVYWYQQSLDQGLQFLIQYYNGEERAKGNILERFSAQQFPDLHSELNLSSLELGDSALYFCASSQRGQLGNTIYFGEGSWLTVV.

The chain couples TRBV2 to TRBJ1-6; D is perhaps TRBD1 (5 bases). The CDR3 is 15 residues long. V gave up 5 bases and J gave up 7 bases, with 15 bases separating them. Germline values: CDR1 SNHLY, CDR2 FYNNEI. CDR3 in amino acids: CASSLFGDRNSPLHF. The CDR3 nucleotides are TGTGCCAGCAGTCTCTTTGGAGACAGAAATTCACCCCTCCACTTT. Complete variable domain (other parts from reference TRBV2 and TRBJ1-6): EPEVTQTPSHQVTQMGQEVILRCVPISNHLYFYWYRQILGQKVEFLVSFYNNEISEKSEIFDDQFSVERPDGSNFTLKIRSTKLEDSAMYFCASSLFGDRNSPLHFGNGTRLTVT.

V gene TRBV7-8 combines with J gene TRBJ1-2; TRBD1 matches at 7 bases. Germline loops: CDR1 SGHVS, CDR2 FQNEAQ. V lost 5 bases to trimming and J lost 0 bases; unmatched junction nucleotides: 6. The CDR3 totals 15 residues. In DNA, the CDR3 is TGTGCCAGCAGCCCGAGGGACAGCCCTAACTATGGCTACACCTTC. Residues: CASSPRDSPNYGYTF.

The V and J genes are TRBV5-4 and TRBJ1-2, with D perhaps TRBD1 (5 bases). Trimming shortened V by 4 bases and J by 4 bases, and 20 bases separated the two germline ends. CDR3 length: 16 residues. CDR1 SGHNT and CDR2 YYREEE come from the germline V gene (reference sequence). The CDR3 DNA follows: TGTGCCAGCAGCCCCCCCGACAGAACGATGGGCTATGGCTACACCTTC. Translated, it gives CASSPPDRTMGYGYTF.